This T cell receptor beta chain was profiled in a study of PD-1 blockade in classical Hodgkin lymphoma. Profiling relied on immunoSEQ multiplex PCR, and the TCRdb table lists in-frame clones only, not all of them. The repertoire consists of 15,000 to 25,000 clones, with roughly three quarters occurring once and the leading ten covering around 20%. Noted time point: cycle 4 day 1 (C4D1), after 6 weeks of nivolumab. Autologous stem cell transplantation was followed by relapse in every patient, and brentuximab vedotin exposure varied. V was clipped by 2 bases and J by 0 bases, with 17 bases between them. The CDR3 spans 19 residues. Germline V gene data show CDR1 as LNHNV and CDR2 as YYDKDF (reference sequence).

The rearrangement uses TRBV15 and TRBJ2-6; D assignment may be TRBD1 or TRBD2 (5 bases each). The source material was peripheral blood mononuclear cells (PBMCs), sampled before the fourth cycle of nivolumab. The TCR sequence derives from a human donor with classical Hodgkin lymphoma. The CDR3 is CATSRKSGTVSSGANVLTF. In DNA form, the CDR3 reads TGTGCCACCAGCAGAAAGTCCGGGACGGTGAGCTCTGGGGCCAACGTCCTGACTTTC.